These 8 T cell receptor beta chains share one sample of origin, sequenced in a study of OX40 agonist ivuxolimab in advanced cancers. TCRdb keeps only in-frame clones here, not all; method: immunoSEQ multiplex PCR. The sample consists of under 80,000 clones, 88% of them appearing once. This specimen was CD4+ or CD8+ T cells sorted from blood, taken in a trial of the OX40 agonist ivuxolimab. These receptors were collected from an adult with an advanced solid tumor such as melanoma, head and neck, liver or kidney cancer.

The rearrangement uses TRBV19 and TRBJ2-3; 8 bases match TRBD1. Germline V lookup: CDR1 LNHDA, CDR2 SQIVND (reference sequence). This CDR3 has 15 amino acids. J was trimmed by 5 bases and V by 1 base; bases with no gene match: 5. CDR3 nucleotides: TGTGCCAGTAGTATAGCCAGGGGGCTTGGAGATACGCAGTATTTT. Its protein is CASSIARGLGDTQYF.

Only one count was recorded for this clone. This chain uses TRBV5-1 with TRBJ1-3, with TRBD1 as a possible D gene (5 bases). The CDR3 has 15 residues. V lost 1 base and J 6 bases, leaving 14 bases between the germline ends. The V gene's germline CDR1 is SGHRS and CDR2 YFSETQ. In nucleotides, the CDR3 is TGCGCCAGCAGCTTGTCTGCGGGGGGTGCAAACACCATATATTTT. Its protein is CASSLSAGGANTIYF.

This chain connects TRBV2 to TRBJ2-7; 9 nucleotides match TRBD1. Trimming at V came to 4 bases and at J to 3 bases, leaving 1 base not matched to a gene. Per germline, CDR1 SNHLY and CDR2 FYNNEI. The CDR3 is 13 residues long. The CDR3 spells CASSVGQGYEQYF. The DNA for the CDR3 is TGTGCCAGCAGTGTGGGACAGGGCTACGAGCAGTACTTC.

This clone turned up a few times. This chain uses TRBV28 with TRBJ2-2; D ambiguous. In germline, CDR1 is MDHEN, CDR2 SYDVKM. Trimming removed 3 bases at V and 5 bases at J, with 7 bases between. This CDR3 has 13 residues. The CDR3 DNA is TGTGCCAGCAGTTTGGTAGAGACCGGGGAGCTGTTTTTT. Encoded protein: CASSLVETGELFF.

V usage is TRBV27 and J usage is TRBJ1-4, with 9 bases fitting TRBD1. The germline V gene encodes CDR1 MNHEY and CDR2 SMNVEV (reference sequence). CDR3 length equals 17 residues. With 4 bases clipped from V and 2 bases from J, the junction kept 8 bases outside the gene matches. The CDR3 coding sequence is TGTGCCAGCAGTTCCTACAGGGGGCACGCGACTAATGAAAAACTGTTTTTT. Its translation is CASSSYRGHATNEKLFF.

This clone was observed a few times. The chain is built from TRBV19 and TRBJ1-6; TRBD1 agrees at 7 bases. Germline assignment: CDR1 LNHDA and CDR2 SQIVND (reference sequence). The CDR3 has 14 residues. J was trimmed by 10 bases and V by 4 bases; bases with no gene match: 7. The CDR3 reads CASSTQGGGSPLHF. As DNA, the CDR3 is TGTGCCAGTAGTACGCAGGGGGGGGGATCACCCCTCCACTTT.

The chain couples TRBV28 to TRBJ2-3, with D possibly called TRBD1 or TRBD2 (5 bases each). CDR3 size: 14 residues. CDR1 is MDHEN and CDR2 is SYDVKM in the germline V gene. The V end lost 10 bases, the J end lost 0 bases, and 14 bases lay between the germline ends. The CDR3 reads CATLPGASTDTQYF. CDR3 nucleotides: TGTGCCACCCTCCCCGGGGCTAGCACAGATACGCAGTATTTT.

The V call is TRBV11-3, the J call TRBJ2-2, with D unclear. With 1 base removed from V and 4 bases from J, the gap between germline ends came to 7 bases. The CDR3 loop spans 14 amino acids. In germline, CDR1 is SGHNT, CDR2 YENEEA. The CDR3 sequence is CASSLGRVTGELFF. CDR3 DNA: TGTGCCAGCAGCTTAGGAAGGGTCACCGGGGAGCTGTTTTTT.